This T cell receptor (beta chain) was recorded in a study of blood T cell repertoires in COVID-19. Study-level information: Sites in the United States, Italy and Spain provided acute and convalescent COVID-19 samples. T cells, B-cell-depleted T cells, or PBMCs provided the cDNA or gDNA that served as material.

This clone was seen more than once but under ten times. The CDR3 consists of 13 residues. Trimming cost V 5 bases and J 7 bases, with 11 bases left between them. CDR1 is MNHEY and CDR2 is SMNVEV in the germline V gene (reference sequence). This table comes from immunoSEQ multiplex PCR, and its TCRdb copy is limited to in-frame clones, with some not included. Seen here are some 200,000 clones, roughly four fifths observed once, and the top ten hold about 12%. The clonotype originates from a woman in her thirties or forties with acute or convalescent COVID-19. The rearrangement joins TRBV27 to TRBJ1-4, with a possible D match to TRBD1 (5 bases). What was sequenced was peripheral blood. The CDR3 DNA is TGTGCCAGCAGTGGCACCGGGGGTGAAAAACTGTTTTTT. It encodes CASSGTGGEKLFF. The complete variable domain, with remaining parts taken from reference TRBV27 and TRBJ1-4, reads EAQVTQNPRYLITVTGKKLTVTCSQNMNHEYMSWYRQDPGLGLRQIYYSMNVEVTDKGDVPEGYKVSRKEKRNFPLILESPSPNQTSLYFCASSGTGGEKLFFGSGTQLSVL.